This T cell receptor (beta chain) was obtained from a study of blood T cell repertoires in COVID-19. The overall study: The United States, Italy and Spain were the sources of the acute and convalescent COVID-19 samples.

The CDR3 is 17 amino acids. Germline V lookup: CDR1 SGHTA, CDR2 FQGNSA. Unmatched junction bases numbered 10, after V lost 4 bases and J lost 3 bases. TCRdb's copy holds only in-frame clones and misses some; the assay was immunoSEQ multiplex PCR. The profile shows 250,000 to 300,000 clones, approximately 81% of them singletons. Sequencing was done on a sample of PBMCs or T cells enriched from blood (not recorded which). This receptor was obtained from a woman between 45 and 60 years old who had been exposed to COVID-19. V usage is TRBV7-2 and J usage is TRBJ2-3; 10 positions match TRBD2. In DNA form, the CDR3 reads TGTGCCAGCAGCTCTCGGACTAGCGGTTTTGGGACAGATACGCAGTATTTT. Its protein is CASSSRTSGFGTDTQYF. Looking up the rest from reference TRBV7-2 and TRBJ2-3 gives the full variable domain: GAGVSQSPSNKVTEKGKDVELRCDPISGHTALYWYRQSLGQGLEFLIYFQGNSAPDKSGLPSDRFSAERTGGSVSTLTIQRTQQEDSAVYLCASSSRTSGFGTDTQYFGPGTRLTVL.